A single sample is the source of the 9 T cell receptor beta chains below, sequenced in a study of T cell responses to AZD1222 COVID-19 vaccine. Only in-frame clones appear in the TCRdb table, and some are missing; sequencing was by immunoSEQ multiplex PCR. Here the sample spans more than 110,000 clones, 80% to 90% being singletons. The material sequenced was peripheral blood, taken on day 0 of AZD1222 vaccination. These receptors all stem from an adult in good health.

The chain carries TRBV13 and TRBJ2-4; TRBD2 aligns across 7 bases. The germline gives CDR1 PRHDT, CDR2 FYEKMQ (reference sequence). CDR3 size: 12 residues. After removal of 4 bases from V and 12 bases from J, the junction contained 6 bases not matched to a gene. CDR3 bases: TGTGCCAGCAGCTGGGAGACTAGCCGTCAGTACTTC. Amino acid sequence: CASSWETSRQYF.

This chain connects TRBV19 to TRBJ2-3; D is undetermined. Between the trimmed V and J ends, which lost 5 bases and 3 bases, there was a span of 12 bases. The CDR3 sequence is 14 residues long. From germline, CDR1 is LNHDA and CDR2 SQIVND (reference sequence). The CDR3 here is CASSVRQVTDTQYF. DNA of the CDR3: TGTGCCAGTAGTGTAAGACAAGTAACAGATACGCAGTATTTT.

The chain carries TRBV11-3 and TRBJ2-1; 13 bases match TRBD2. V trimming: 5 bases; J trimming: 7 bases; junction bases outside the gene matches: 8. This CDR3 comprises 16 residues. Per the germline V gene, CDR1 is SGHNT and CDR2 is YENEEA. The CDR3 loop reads CASSATSGRTSNEQFF. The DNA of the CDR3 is TGTGCCAGCAGCGCGACTAGCGGGAGGACTTCTAATGAGCAGTTCTTC.

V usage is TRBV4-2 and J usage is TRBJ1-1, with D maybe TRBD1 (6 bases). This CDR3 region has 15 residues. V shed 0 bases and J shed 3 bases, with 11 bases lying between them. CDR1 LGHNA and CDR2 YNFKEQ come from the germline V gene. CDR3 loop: CASSQDLNRDTEAFF. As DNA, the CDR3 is TGTGCCAGCAGCCAAGATTTAAACAGGGACACTGAAGCTTTCTTT.

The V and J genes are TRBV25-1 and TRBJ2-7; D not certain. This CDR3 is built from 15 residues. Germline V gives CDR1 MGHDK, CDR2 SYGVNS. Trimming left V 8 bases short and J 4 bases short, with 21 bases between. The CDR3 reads CASRGNRVMAYEQYF. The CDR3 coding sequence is TGTGCCAGCCGAGGTAATCGCGTGATGGCTTACGAGCAGTACTTC.

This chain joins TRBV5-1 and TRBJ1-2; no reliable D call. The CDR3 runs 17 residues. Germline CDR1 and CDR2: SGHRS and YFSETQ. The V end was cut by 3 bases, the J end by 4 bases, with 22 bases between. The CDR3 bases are TGCGCCAGCAGCTCGCCCAGAGCGCGGGGTCGTAGCTATGGCTACACCTTC. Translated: CASSSPRARGRSYGYTF.

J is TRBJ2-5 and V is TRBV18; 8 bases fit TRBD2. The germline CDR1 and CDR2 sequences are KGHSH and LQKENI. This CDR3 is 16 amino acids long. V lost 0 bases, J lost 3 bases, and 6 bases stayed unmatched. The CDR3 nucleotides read TGTGCCAGCTCACCACCTCGCCGGGAGGGGGAAGAGACCCAGTACTTC. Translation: CASSPPRREGEETQYF.

This chain's CDR3 is CSVATGNYGYTF. The CDR3 DNA sequence: TGCAGCGTGGCGACAGGGAACTATGGCTACACCTTC. The rearrangement links TRBV29-1 to TRBJ1-2, with 7 bases that match TRBD1. Per germline, CDR1 SQVTM and CDR2 ANQGSEA. Trimming took 6 bases from V and 2 from J; bases not matched to a gene: 3. The CDR3 totals 12 residues.

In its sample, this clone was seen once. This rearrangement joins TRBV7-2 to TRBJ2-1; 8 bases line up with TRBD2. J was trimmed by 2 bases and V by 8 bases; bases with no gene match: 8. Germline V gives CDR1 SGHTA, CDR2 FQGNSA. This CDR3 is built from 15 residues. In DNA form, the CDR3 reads TGTGCCAGCCGGGAGGGCGGGAGCACCTACAATGAGCAGTTCTTC. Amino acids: CASREGGSTYNEQFF.